This TCR beta chain stems from a study of cytomegalovirus exposure and HLA in healthy donors. Points on this clone: The antigen remains undetermined.

Germline trimming cut 0 bases from V and 2 bases from J; bases unmatched to any gene: 6. The CDR3 loop spans 16 amino acids. Germline CDR1 reads SGHRS; CDR2 reads YFSETQ. Participants comprised healthy donors of bone marrow. The PCR contained 60 Vbeta and 13 Jbeta primers. The assay was immunoSEQ multiplex PCR, and TCRdb's table has in-frame clones only and misses some. The sample yields approximately 160,000 clones, around 82% seen once. Points from the study as a whole: A later analysis linked a missense DCLRE1C variant to TCR beta V- and J-gene trimming.

Sample: PBMCs. This receptor was taken from a boy younger than 10 in good health and CMV-seronegative. The V call is TRBV5-1, the J call TRBJ2-7; 9 bases map to TRBD1. This chain's CDR3 is CASSLGPGQGTYEQYF. CDR3 sequence (DNA): TGCGCCAGCAGCTTGGGACCGGGACAGGGTACCTACGAGCAGTACTTC.